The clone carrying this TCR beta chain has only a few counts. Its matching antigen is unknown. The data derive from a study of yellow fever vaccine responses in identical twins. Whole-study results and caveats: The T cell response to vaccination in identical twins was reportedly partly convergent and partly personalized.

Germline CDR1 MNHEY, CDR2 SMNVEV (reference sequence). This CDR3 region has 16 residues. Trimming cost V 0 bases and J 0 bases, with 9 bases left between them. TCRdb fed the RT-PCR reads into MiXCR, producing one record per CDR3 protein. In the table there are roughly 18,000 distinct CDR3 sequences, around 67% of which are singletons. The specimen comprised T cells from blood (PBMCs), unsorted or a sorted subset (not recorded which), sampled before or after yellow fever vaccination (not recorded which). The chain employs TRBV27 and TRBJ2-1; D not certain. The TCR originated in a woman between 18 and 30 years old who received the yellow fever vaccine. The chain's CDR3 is CASSLSAISSYNEQFF. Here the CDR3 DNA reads TGTGCCAGCAGTTTATCAGCGATAAGCTCCTACAATGAGCAGTTCTTC.